Listed below are T cell receptor beta chains from one sample, sequenced in a study. Each CDR3 protein gets one entry after TCRdb re-called the RT-PCR reads with MiXCR. The table records 650,000 to 800,000 distinct CDR3 sequences, about 14% of them present only once. The sample comprised memory CD4+ T cells from blood. Every receptor here comes from a female donor in good health, serving as a healthy control. The CDR3 runs from the conserved cysteine through the conserved F or W. The D gene is left open where the match is weak. Expanded clones are given a class, and other clones once, few, many or no size at all.

J: TRBJ2-3; V: TRBV28; size: few; D: NA; DNA: TGTGCCAGCAGTGGGGTTTCCTGGGGCGACGGCACAGATACGCAGTATTTT; CDR3: CASSGVSWGDGTDTQYF
J: TRBJ1-2; V: TRBV12-3/TRBV12-4; size: NA; D: NA; DNA: TGTGCCAGCAGTTTAGGGCACACCTCGGGCTATGGCTACACCTTC; CDR3: CASSLGHTSGYGYTF
J: TRBJ1-2; V: TRBV7-9; size: many; D: NA; DNA: TGTGCCAGCAGCCATAGGGGGGGCTCGTATGGCTACACCTTC; CDR3: CASSHRGGSYGYTF
J: TRBJ1-6; V: TRBV12-3/TRBV12-4; size: many; D: NA; DNA: TGTGCCAGCAGAACTACAGGGAATTCACCCCTCCACTTT; CDR3: CASRTTGNSPLHF
J: TRBJ2-2; V: TRBV28; size: NA; D: NA; DNA: TGTGCCAGCAGTCCCCCATCAGCGAACACCGGGGAGCTGTTTTTT; CDR3: CASSPPSANTGELFF
J: TRBJ2-1; V: TRBV7-9; size: few; D: TRBD2; DNA: TGTGCCAGTTTACCGGGACTAGCGGCCGATTACAATGAGCAGTTCTTC; CDR3: CASLPGLAADYNEQFF
J: TRBJ2-7; V: TRBV27; size: few; D: NA; DNA: TGTGCCAGCAGTTCAACGGGAAATATGTACGAGCAGTACTTC; CDR3: CASSSTGNMYEQYF
J: TRBJ2-7; V: TRBV15; size: NA; D: TRBD2; DNA: TGTGCCACCAGCAGAGATCTGGCGGGAGGGTCCGAGCAGTACTTC; CDR3: CATSRDLAGGSEQYF
J: TRBJ2-1; V: TRBV4-3; size: NA; D: NA; DNA: TGCGCCAGCAGCCCCGCGGGACGGTCGTTGAACAATGAGCAGTTCTTC; CDR3: CASSPAGRSLNNEQFF
J: TRBJ1-2; V: TRBV20-1; size: many; D: NA; DNA: TGCAGTGCTGGGACGGGACCGATTTACTATGGCTACACCTTC; CDR3: CSAGTGPIYYGYTF
J: TRBJ1-2; V: TRBV15; size: many; D: TRBD1; DNA: TGTGCCACCAGCAGAAACGGACAGGGCGGCTACACCTTC; CDR3: CATSRNGQGGYTF
J: TRBJ2-3; V: TRBV7-9; size: few; D: TRBD1; DNA: TGTGCCAGCGGACCAATCGGACAGGGGAAAACAGATACGCAGTATTTT; CDR3: CASGPIGQGKTDTQYF
J: TRBJ2-7; V: TRBV6-1; size: many; D: NA; DNA: TGTGCCAGCAGAGCAGGGGGGGTAAATTCCTACGAGCAGTACTTC; CDR3: CASRAGGVNSYEQYF
J: TRBJ1-5; V: TRBV10-3; size: many; D: TRBD1; DNA: TGTGCCATCAGTCCTCAGGGGGGACAGACCAATCAGCCCCAGCATTTT; CDR3: CAISPQGGQTNQPQHF
J: TRBJ1-4; V: TRBV5-1; size: NA; D: TRBD1; DNA: TGCGCCAGCAGCGATATACAGGGGGCGGGTGAAAAACTGTTTTTT; CDR3: CASSDIQGAGEKLFF
J: TRBJ2-3; V: TRBV12-3/TRBV12-4; size: many; D: TRBD1; DNA: TGTGCCAGCAGTCGGGACAGGGTGGGTACAGATACGCAGTATTTT; CDR3: CASSRDRVGTDTQYF
J: TRBJ2-3; V: TRBV29-1; size: NA; D: TRBD2; DNA: TGCAGCGTTGAAGGCGTTGCGGGGGGCACAGATACGCAGTATTTT; CDR3: CSVEGVAGGTDTQYF
J: TRBJ2-2; V: TRBV20-1; size: NA; D: TRBD2; DNA: TGCAGTGCCACCACCCTAGCGGGAGGGAACACCGGGGAGCTGTTTTTT; CDR3: CSATTLAGGNTGELFF
J: TRBJ2-7; V: TRBV4-2; size: many; D: NA; DNA: TGTGCCAGCAGCCAAGACGTATACTCCTACGAGCAGTACTTC; CDR3: CASSQDVYSYEQYF
J: TRBJ2-7; V: TRBV19; size: NA; D: NA; DNA: TGTGCCAGTAGTATAGTTTATGGATACTCCTACGAGCAGTACTTC; CDR3: CASSIVYGYSYEQYF
J: TRBJ2-7; V: TRBV29-1; size: few; D: NA; DNA: TGCAGCGTTGACCCGGGGGCCGGCTACGAGCAGTACTTC; CDR3: CSVDPGAGYEQYF
J: TRBJ2-1; V: TRBV7-3; size: NA; D: NA; DNA: TGTGCCAGCGGGGGACCCGCGGGAGAGCAGTTCTTC; CDR3: CASGGPAGEQFF
J: TRBJ1-4; V: TRBV20-1; size: few; D: TRBD1; DNA: TGCAGTGCACGGGACAGGGGGCTTGGGGAAAAACTGTTTTTT; CDR3: CSARDRGLGEKLFF
J: TRBJ1-1; V: TRBV5-1; size: few; D: TRBD1; DNA: TGCGCCAGTTCGGGACAGGGGGCACTCACTGAAGCTTTCTTT; CDR3: CASSGQGALTEAFF
J: TRBJ2-5; V: TRBV12-3/TRBV12-4; size: NA; D: TRBD1; DNA: TGTGCCAGCAGCGACGGGACAGGGAGCGAGACCCAGTACTTC; CDR3: CASSDGTGSETQYF
J: TRBJ2-6; V: TRBV29-1; size: few; D: NA; DNA: TGCAGCGTTGGGAAGCCAGGCCGTTCTGGGGCCAACGTCCTGACTTTC; CDR3: CSVGKPGRSGANVLTF
J: TRBJ2-1; V: TRBV27; size: NA; D: TRBD1; DNA: TGTGCCAGCAGGGGGACAGGGACATACAATGAGCAGTTCTTC; CDR3: CASRGTGTYNEQFF
J: TRBJ2-1; V: TRBV12-3/TRBV12-4; size: NA; D: NA; DNA: TGTGCCAGCAGTGTGGGACGCACACCTGTTCACAATGAGCAGTTCTTC; CDR3: CASSVGRTPVHNEQFF
J: TRBJ2-7; V: TRBV27; size: few; D: NA; DNA: TGTGCCAGCAGTTACGGGAGACCCTCCTACGAGCAGTACTTC; CDR3: CASSYGRPSYEQYF
J: TRBJ1-1; V: TRBV9; size: NA; D: NA; DNA: TGTGCCAGCAGCCCCCTGTCCCTTGGAGTCGAAGCTTTCTTT; CDR3: CASSPLSLGVEAFF
J: TRBJ2-3; V: TRBV19; size: NA; D: TRBD2; DNA: TGTGCCACGACGCGGGGGGAGGGGACAGATACGCAGTATTTT; CDR3: CATTRGEGTDTQYF
J: TRBJ2-1; V: TRBV7-6; size: NA; D: TRBD2; DNA: TGTGCCAGCAGCCCTTGGCGGCGGGGGTCCTACAATGAGCAGTTCTTC; CDR3: CASSPWRRGSYNEQFF
J: TRBJ2-1; V: TRBV20-1; size: few; D: TRBD2; DNA: TGCAGTGCTAGCGGGGGACTAGCGGGGAGGAATGAGCAGTTCTTC; CDR3: CSASGGLAGRNEQFF
J: TRBJ2-1; V: TRBV20-1; size: few; D: NA; DNA: TGCAGTGCTGCGGGGGCGGTAAGCTCCTACAATGAGCAGTTCTTC; CDR3: CSAAGAVSSYNEQFF
J: TRBJ1-1; V: TRBV13; size: few; D: NA; DNA: TGTGCCACCCGGACCGTTATGAACACTGAAGCTTTCTTT; CDR3: CATRTVMNTEAFF
J: TRBJ2-7; V: TRBV28; size: NA; D: NA; DNA: TGTGCCAGCATCCTCCAGGGGGGACAGTCCTACGAGCAGTACTTC; CDR3: CASILQGGQSYEQYF
J: TRBJ2-3; V: TRBV5-1; size: few; D: NA; DNA: TGCGCCAGCAGCTTGCCGAGGCAGTCAGGAGATACGCAGTATTTT; CDR3: CASSLPRQSGDTQYF
J: TRBJ2-6; V: TRBV20-1; size: many; D: NA; DNA: TGCAGTGCACACATCTCTGGGGCCAACGTCCTGACTTTC; CDR3: CSAHISGANVLTF
J: TRBJ2-2; V: TRBV6-1; size: NA; D: TRBD1; DNA: TGTGCCAGCAGGGGGACAGGTATTACCGGGGAGCTGTTTTTT; CDR3: CASRGTGITGELFF
J: TRBJ2-7; V: TRBV4-1; size: many; D: TRBD2; DNA: TGCGCCAGCAGCCGGGGGACTAGCGGTCACTACGAGCAGTACTTC; CDR3: CASSRGTSGHYEQYF
J: TRBJ1-4; V: TRBV6-2/TRBV6-3; size: few; D: NA; DNA: TGTGCCAGCAGTCACCGATACATAGGGGCTCGTGAAAAACTGTTTTTT; CDR3: CASSHRYIGAREKLFF
J: TRBJ2-5; V: TRBV7-3; size: NA; D: TRBD2; DNA: TGTGCCAGCAGCTTAACGGCTAGCGGGGAGACCCAGTACTTC; CDR3: CASSLTASGETQYF
J: TRBJ1-4; V: TRBV20-1; size: few; D: NA; DNA: TGCAGTGCTAGAGATGGCGGGGGTGGCGAAAAACTGTTTTTT; CDR3: CSARDGGGGEKLFF
J: TRBJ1-1; V: TRBV18; size: NA; D: NA; DNA: TGTGCCAGCTCCCCAAGACAGATCCCGGGTGAAGCTTTCTTT; CDR3: CASSPRQIPGEAFF